This T cell receptor (beta chain) was recorded in a study of blood T cell repertoires in COVID-19. Study overall: PBMCs, B-cell-depleted T cells, or T cells provided the cDNA or gDNA that made up the material.

In germline, CDR1 is SGHTA, CDR2 FQGNSA. The V and J ends lost 6 bases and 6 bases, in that order; junction bases with no gene match: 11. This CDR3 is 14 amino acids long. This clone was seen a single time. Some clones are missing from TCRdb's copy, which holds only in-frame ones; the method was immunoSEQ multiplex PCR. The table shows about 140,000 clones, with roughly 87% occurring only once. This TCR was recovered from a woman in her 50s with acute or convalescent COVID-19. Material: peripheral blood. The chain couples TRBV7-2 to TRBJ2-7, with TRBD2 matching 7 bases. This CDR3 is CASSSRDYLREQYF. The CDR3 coding sequence is TGTGCCAGCAGTTCCCGGGACTATCTCCGCGAGCAGTACTTC.